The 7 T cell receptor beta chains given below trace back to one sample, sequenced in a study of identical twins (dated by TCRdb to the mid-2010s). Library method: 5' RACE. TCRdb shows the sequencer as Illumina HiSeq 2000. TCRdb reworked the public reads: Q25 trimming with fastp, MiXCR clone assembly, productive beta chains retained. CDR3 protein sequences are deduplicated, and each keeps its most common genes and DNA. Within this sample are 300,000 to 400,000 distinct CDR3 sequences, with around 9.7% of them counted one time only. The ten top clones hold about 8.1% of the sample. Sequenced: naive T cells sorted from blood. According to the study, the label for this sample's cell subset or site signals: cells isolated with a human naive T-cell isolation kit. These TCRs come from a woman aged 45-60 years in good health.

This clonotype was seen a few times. In nucleotides, the CDR3 is TGCGCCAGCAGTTTAGCGGGACACGACACAGATACGCAGTATTTT. Protein product: CASSLAGHDTDTQYF. The chain carries TRBV5-1 and TRBJ2-3; 8 nucleotides line up with TRBD2. The CDR3 spans 15 residues. With V trimmed by 5 bases and J by 2 bases, 7 bases remained unmatched. CDR1 is SGHRS and CDR2 is YFSETQ in the germline V gene.

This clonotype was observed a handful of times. CDR3 region: CAWSEDRGPWGEKLFF. Here the CDR3 DNA reads TGTGCCTGGAGTGAGGACAGGGGCCCTTGGGGGGAAAAACTGTTTTTT. The chain employs TRBV30 and TRBJ1-4; TRBD1 aligns across 9 bases. V dropped 1 base and J dropped 8; count of bases not matched to a gene: 11. The CDR3 runs 16 residues. From germline, CDR1 is GTSNPN and CDR2 SVGIG (reference sequence). The full variable domain, its missing parts supplied by reference TRBV30 and TRBJ1-4, is SQTIHQWPATLVQPVGSPLSLECTVEGTSNPNLYWYRQAAGRGLQLLFYSVGIGQISSEVPQNLSASRPQDRQFILSSKKLLLSDSGFYLCAWSEDRGPWGEKLFFGSGTQLSVL.

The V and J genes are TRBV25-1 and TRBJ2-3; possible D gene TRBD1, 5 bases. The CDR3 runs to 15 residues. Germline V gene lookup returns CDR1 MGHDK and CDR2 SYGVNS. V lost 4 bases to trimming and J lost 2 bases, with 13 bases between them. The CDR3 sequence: CASSGLTEFTDTQYF. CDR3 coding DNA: TGTGCCAGCAGTGGGCTGACAGAATTCACAGATACGCAGTATTTT.

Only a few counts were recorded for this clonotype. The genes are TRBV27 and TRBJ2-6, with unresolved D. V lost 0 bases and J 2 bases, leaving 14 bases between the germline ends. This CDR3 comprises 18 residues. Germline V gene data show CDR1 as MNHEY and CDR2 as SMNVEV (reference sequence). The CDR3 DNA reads TGTGCCAGCAGTTTATCGAATCCGTCGGTAGCTGGGGCCAACGTCCTGACTTTC. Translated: CASSLSNPSVAGANVLTF. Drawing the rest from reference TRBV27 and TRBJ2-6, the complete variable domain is EAQVTQNPRYLITVTGKKLTVTCSQNMNHEYMSWYRQDPGLGLRQIYYSMNVEVTDKGDVPEGYKVSRKEKRNFPLILESPSPNQTSLYFCASSLSNPSVAGANVLTFGAGSRLTVL.

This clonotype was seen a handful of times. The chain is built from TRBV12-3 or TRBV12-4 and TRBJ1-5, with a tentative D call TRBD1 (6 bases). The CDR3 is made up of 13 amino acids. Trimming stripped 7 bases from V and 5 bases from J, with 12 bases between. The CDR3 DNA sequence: TGTGCCAGCAAAAGGACAGCCCATCAGCCCCAGCATTTT. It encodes CASKRTAHQPQHF.

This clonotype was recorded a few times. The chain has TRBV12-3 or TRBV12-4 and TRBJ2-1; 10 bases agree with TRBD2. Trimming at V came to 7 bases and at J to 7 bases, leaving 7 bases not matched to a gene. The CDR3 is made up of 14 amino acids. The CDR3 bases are TGTGCCAGCACCGGGACTAGCGATTTTAATGAGCAGTTCTTC. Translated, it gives CASTGTSDFNEQFF.

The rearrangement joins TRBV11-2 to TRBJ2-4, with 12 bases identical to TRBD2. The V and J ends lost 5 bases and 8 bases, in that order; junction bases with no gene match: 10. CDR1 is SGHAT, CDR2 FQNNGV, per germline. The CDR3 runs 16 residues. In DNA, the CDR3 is TGTGCCAGCAGCGGTACCGGGACTAGCGGGTACCACATTCAGTACTTC. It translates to CASSGTGTSGYHIQYF.